A selection of T cell receptor beta chains follows, all from one sample in a study of blood T cell repertoires in COVID-19. Generated by immunoSEQ multiplex PCR, the TCRdb table keeps only in-frame clones and is missing some. The data show 200,000 to 250,000 clones, with about 90% seen just once and 3% to 3.5% held by the top ten. The sequencing input was PBMCs or T cells enriched from blood (not recorded which). These receptors originate from a woman in her forties or fifties in a cohort exposed to, infected with or recovered from COVID-19 (not recorded which). The conserved cysteine and the conserved F or W are not part of the CDR3 here. The size field is filled for only some rows; it gives once, few, many or a size class.

J | size | V | CDR3
TRBJ2-2 | - | TRBV7-6 | ASSLDQSYTGELF
TRBJ2-3 | - | TRBV21-1 | ASSSPGSGGNTDTQY
TRBJ2-3 | - | TRBV7-2 | ASSSRPGTDTQY
TRBJ1-3 | - | TRBV19 | ASSIEAWSSGNTIY
TRBJ2-2 | - | TRBV9 | ASSPRGGPDTGELF
TRBJ1-1 | - | TRBV29-1 | SVVGPAMNTEAF
TRBJ2-1 | - | TRBV7-2 | ASSFGRGGIYEQF
TRBJ1-3 | - | TRBV7-9 | ASSPRTGTGNTIY
TRBJ2-7 | - | TRBV28 | ASSYRQGESYEQY
TRBJ1-1 | - | TRBV6-6 | ASSYSGRTTEAF
TRBJ1-4 | once | TRBV7-6 | ASSLRGRLF
TRBJ1-1 | - | TRBV2 | ASRQGADEAF
TRBJ1-4 | - | TRBV5-1 | ASTPGGANEKLF
TRBJ2-3 | - | TRBV12-5 | ASGWATPQY
TRBJ1-5 | once | TRBV19 | ASSIGSGGNQPQH
TRBJ2-7 | - | TRBV3-1/TRBV3-2 | ASSQILHAREQY
TRBJ1-1 | - | TRBV29-1 | SVHTWGRENTEAF
TRBJ2-1 | - | TRBV30 | AWASGGPGNEQF
TRBJ2-1 | - | TRBV6-5 | ASGVRLAGANEQF
TRBJ1-2 | - | TRBV29-1 | SVVSENYGYT
TRBJ2-1 | - | TRBV28 | ASSYPPPGQGSYNEQF
TRBJ2-7 | - | TRBV7-2 | ASSLITGFNSYEQY
TRBJ1-3 | - | TRBV9 | ASSVGKIGSGGDTIY
TRBJ1-1 | - | TRBV29-1 | SVEDRPDISTDEAF
TRBJ1-2 | - | TRBV19 | ASSKTGGNGYT
TRBJ2-3 | - | TRBV19 | ASRFAAGRTDTQY
TRBJ2-1 | - | TRBV12-3/TRBV12-4 | ASSFTMAGEQF
TRBJ2-4 | once | TRBV7-9 | ASSPSLSGSHIQY
TRBJ1-2 | - | TRBV11-2 | ASSPGDIYGYT
TRBJ2-1 | - | TRBV13 | ASSLGLDNEQF
TRBJ1-5 | once | TRBV7-9 | ASSLGYGGNQPQH
TRBJ2-1 | - | TRBV28 | ASSLSGNEQF
TRBJ2-7 | - | TRBV7-2 | ASSLLAGATYEQY
TRBJ2-4 | - | TRBV4-1 | ASSQDRGAILAKNIQY
TRBJ1-2 | - | TRBV11-1 | ASSLGQAGGGYT
TRBJ2-1 | once | TRBV19 | ASSSRVSPTNEQF
TRBJ2-2 | - | TRBV29-1 | SVRGPGELF
TRBJ2-7 | - | TRBV7-3 | ASTAGGQATGTSGGYEQY
TRBJ1-1 | - | TRBV10-3 | AISGGEGHEAF
TRBJ1-5 | few | TRBV2 | ASSQGGSQNQPQH
TRBJ1-1 | - | TRBV7-3 | ASSSDRGRGTEAF
TRBJ1-5 | once | TRBV18 | ASSPSRDSNQPQH
TRBJ2-3 | - | TRBV7-3 | ASSLRNTDTQY
TRBJ1-2 | - | TRBV6-5 | ASSRQGQDGYT
TRBJ2-3 | - | TRBV12-5 | ASGLVVGGGTDTQY
TRBJ2-3 | few | TRBV27 | ASSLQPYSAGERTDTQY
TRBJ1-5 | few | TRBV27 | ASSLSTSGGPQH